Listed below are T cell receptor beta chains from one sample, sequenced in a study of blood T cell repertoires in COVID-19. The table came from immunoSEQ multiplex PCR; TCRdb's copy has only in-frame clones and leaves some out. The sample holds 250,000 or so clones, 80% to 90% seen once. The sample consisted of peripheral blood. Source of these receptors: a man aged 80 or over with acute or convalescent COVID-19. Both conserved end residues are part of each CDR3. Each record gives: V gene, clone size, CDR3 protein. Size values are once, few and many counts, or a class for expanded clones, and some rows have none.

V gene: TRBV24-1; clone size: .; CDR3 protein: CATVSGQVSDEQFF
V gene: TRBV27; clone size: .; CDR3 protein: CASSWMTGDYEQYF
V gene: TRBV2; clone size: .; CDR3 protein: CASSRDGGGTNEKLFF
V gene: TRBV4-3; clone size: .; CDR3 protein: CASSQDLGGPVNEQFF
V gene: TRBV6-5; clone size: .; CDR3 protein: CASSRQGVFETQYF
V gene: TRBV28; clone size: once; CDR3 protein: CASSQSGLAQETQYF
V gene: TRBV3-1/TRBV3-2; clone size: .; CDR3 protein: CASSHLARENEQFF
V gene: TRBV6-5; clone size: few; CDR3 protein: CASSYARGNQPQHF
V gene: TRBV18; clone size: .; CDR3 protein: CASSPTASQNSPLHF
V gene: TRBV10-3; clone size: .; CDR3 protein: CAISEETGGSYEQYF
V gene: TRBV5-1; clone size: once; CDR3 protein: CASSLPSGTGTYNEQFF
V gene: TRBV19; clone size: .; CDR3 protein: CASSPAGKKDTGELFF
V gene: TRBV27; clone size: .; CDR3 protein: CASRRGRRRETQYF
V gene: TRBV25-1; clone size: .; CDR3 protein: CASSEIGAELQETQYF
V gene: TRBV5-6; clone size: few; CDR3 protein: CASSLLGLNNSPLHF
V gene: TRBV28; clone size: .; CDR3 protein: CASSLGTSGGGGTQYF
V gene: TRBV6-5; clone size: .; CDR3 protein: CASSYDSFSPLHF
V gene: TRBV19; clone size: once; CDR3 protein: CATRQDYSGANVLTF
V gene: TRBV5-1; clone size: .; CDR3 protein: CASSSGQGIYGYTF
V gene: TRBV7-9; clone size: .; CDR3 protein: CASSLVNLASAYEQYF
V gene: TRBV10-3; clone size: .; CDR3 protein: CAISESGTPNYGYTF
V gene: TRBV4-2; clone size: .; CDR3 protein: CASSTGTGIVYEQYF
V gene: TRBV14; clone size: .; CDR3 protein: CASSQRLAGRAKNIQYF
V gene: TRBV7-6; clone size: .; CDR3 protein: CASSTSGGNYNEQFF
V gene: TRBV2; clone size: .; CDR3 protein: CASKKGVASGANVLTF
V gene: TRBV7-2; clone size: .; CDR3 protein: CASSLEASQETQYF
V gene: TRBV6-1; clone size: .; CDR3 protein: CASSDRQADYEQYF
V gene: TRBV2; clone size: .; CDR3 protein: CASSERTRANEKLFF
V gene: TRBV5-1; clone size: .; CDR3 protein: CASSSRGTSNYGYTF
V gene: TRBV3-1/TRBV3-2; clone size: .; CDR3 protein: CASSPEGGVQETQYF
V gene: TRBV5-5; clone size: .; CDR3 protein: CASSFRDLQETQYF
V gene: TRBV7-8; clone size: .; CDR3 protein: CASSPTLQGRNYGYTF
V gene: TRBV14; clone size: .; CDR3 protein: CASSYTGSLGDEQYF
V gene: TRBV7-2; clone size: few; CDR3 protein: CASSLRDTTEKLFF
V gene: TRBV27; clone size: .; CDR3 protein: CASSPTGVVRNIQYF
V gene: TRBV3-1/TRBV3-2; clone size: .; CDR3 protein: CASSRRSGQPRGTDTQYF
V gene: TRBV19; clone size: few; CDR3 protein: CASAPSDRQGYEQYF
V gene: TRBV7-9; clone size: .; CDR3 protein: CASSLELKSGELFF
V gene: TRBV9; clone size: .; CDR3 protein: CASSTQSDEKLFF
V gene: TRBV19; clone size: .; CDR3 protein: CATNIISNSNQPQHF
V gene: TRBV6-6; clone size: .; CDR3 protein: CASSSNREGTIYF
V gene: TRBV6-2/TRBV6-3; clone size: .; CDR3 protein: CASSFNNYGYTF
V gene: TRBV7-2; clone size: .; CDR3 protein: CASRGRGQGYNSPLHF
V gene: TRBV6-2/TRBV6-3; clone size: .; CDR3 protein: CASSRDRDSNQPQHF
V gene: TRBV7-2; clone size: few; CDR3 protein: CASSHSGARNEKLFF
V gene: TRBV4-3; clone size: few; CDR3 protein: CASSQDIQGTYGYTF
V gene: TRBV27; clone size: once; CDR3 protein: CASSRLGANNEQFF
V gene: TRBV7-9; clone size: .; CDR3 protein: CASSAPGGNTGELFF
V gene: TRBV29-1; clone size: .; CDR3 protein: CSVAGMGNTEAFF
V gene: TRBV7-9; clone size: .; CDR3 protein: CASSLDRRSSGNTIYF
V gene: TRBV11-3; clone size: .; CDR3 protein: CASSVGRANNEQFF
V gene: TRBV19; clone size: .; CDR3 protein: CASSMGQGGHEQFF
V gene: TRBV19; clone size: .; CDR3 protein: CASSWAGPNTGELFF
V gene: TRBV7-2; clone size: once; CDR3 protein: CASSLGPTQETQYF
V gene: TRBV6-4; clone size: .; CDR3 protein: CASSDYPSPGAGNTIYF
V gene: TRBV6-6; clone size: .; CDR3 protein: CASSSVGVEPQHF
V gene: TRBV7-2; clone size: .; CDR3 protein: CASSLETGLSGANVLTF